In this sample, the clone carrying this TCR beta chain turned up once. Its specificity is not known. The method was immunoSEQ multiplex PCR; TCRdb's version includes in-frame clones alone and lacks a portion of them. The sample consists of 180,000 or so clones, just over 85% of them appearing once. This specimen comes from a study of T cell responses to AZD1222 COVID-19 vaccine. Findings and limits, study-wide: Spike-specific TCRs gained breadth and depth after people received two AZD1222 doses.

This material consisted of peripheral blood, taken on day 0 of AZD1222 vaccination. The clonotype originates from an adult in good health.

The CDR3 DNA reads as TGTGCCACCGGGGGTCGCAATCAAGAGACCCAGTACTTC. Translated: CATGGRNQETQYF. V and J are TRBV15 and TRBJ2-5, with D perhaps TRBD1 or TRBD2 (5 bases each). This CDR3 spans 13 amino acids. Trimming pared 8 bases from V and 2 bases from J, leaving 12 bases between. Germline lookup yields CDR1 LNHNV and CDR2 YYDKDF (reference sequence).